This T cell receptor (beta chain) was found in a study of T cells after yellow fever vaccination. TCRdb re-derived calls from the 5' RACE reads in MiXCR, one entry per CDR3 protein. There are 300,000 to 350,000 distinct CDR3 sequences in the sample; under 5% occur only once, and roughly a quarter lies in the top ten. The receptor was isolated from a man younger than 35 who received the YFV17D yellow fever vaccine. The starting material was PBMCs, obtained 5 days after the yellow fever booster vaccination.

CDR3 sequence reads: CASSDGAGVATGELFF. For the CDR3, the DNA is TGTGCCAGCTCCGACGGAGCAGGGGTGGCCACCGGGGAGCTGTTTTTT. V and J are TRBV18 and TRBJ2-2; TRBD1 might be the D (6 bases). The CDR3 extends over 16 amino acids. V was cut by 6 bases and J by 4 bases, with 18 bases left in between. Looked up from germline, CDR1 is KGHSH and CDR2 is LQKENI.